Following are 11 T cell receptor beta chains from one sample sequenced in a study of shared clonotypes between healthy human individuals. Sequencing used immunoSEQ multiplex PCR; TCRdb keeps in-frame clones, though not all of them. Of roughly 2.4 million clones listed, approximately 94% are singletons. What was sequenced was naive CD4+ T cells sorted from blood. Subset: CD45RA+ positively selected. The receptors stem from a man aged 18 to 30 in good health.

The chain has TRBV2 and TRBJ2-7; no reliable D call. Germline CDR1 reads SNHLY; CDR2 reads FYNNEI. The V gene lost 4 bases and the J gene lost 2 bases, with 9 bases spanning the gap. CDR3 length equals 13 residues. The CDR3 loop reads CASSGQPTYEQYF. The CDR3 DNA is TGTGCCAGCAGTGGCCAGCCAACCTACGAGCAGTACTTC.

This chain joins TRBV28 and TRBJ1-5; D gene uncertain. The V end lost 6 bases, the J end lost 0 bases, and 18 bases lay between the germline ends. The CDR3 is 17 residues long. Germline CDR1 reads MDHEN; CDR2 reads SYDVKM. The CDR3 DNA reads TGTGCCAGCAGCCCGGGGATTGCTTTTTATAGCAATCAGCCCCAGCATTTT. Its translation is CASSPGIAFYSNQPQHF.

The genes are TRBV19 and TRBJ2-7; D may be TRBD1 or TRBD2 (6 bases each). V was pared by 5 bases and J by 9 bases, with 23 bases between. This CDR3 is 15 amino acids long. The germline V gene encodes CDR1 LNHDA and CDR2 SQIVND (reference sequence). The CDR3 DNA reads as TGTGCCAGTAGTCCGTTGGGGGGACAACTCCTAGGGCAGTACTTC. Translated: CASSPLGGQLLGQYF.

The chain recombines TRBV5-1 with TRBJ2-5; 10 bases align to TRBD2. CDR1 is SGHRS and CDR2 is YFSETQ in the germline V gene. The V segment lost 3 bases and the J segment 4 bases; nucleotides outside the gene matches: 0. The CDR3 sequence is 13 residues long. CDR3 nucleotides: TGCGCCAGCAGCTGGACTAGCGGAGAGACCCAGTACTTC. Protein: CASSWTSGETQYF.

The chain has TRBV11-2 and TRBJ2-1; 8 positions agree with TRBD2. Germline CDR1 and CDR2: SGHAT and FQNNGV. After removal of 6 bases from V and 9 bases from J, the junction contained 7 bases not matched to a gene. The CDR3 runs to 13 residues. The DNA of the CDR3 is TGTGCCAGCAGAAACGCGGGAGGCGTTGAGCAGTTCTTC. Protein: CASRNAGGVEQFF.

On this clone: In the same sample, other DNA sequences code for this CDR3. V usage is TRBV27 and J usage is TRBJ2-7; 7 positions match TRBD1. The CDR3 contains 14 residues. The J segment lost 0 bases and the V segment lost 4 bases, leaving 3 bases of the junction unmatched. Per germline, CDR1 MNHEY and CDR2 SMNVEV (reference sequence). CDR3 nucleotides: TGTGCCAGCAGTTACAGGGGTGGCTCCTACGAGCAGTACTTC. Protein: CASSYRGGSYEQYF.

The V call is TRBV23-1, the J call TRBJ1-5; D may be TRBD1 (6 bases). TRBV23-1 is given ORF status, its function remaining uncertain. Trimming pared 0 bases from V and 6 bases from J, leaving 9 bases between. This CDR3 region has 14 residues. CDR3 bases: TGCGCCAGCAGTCAATCGAGGGGGAGTCAGCCCCAGCATTTT. It specifies CASSQSRGSQPQHF.

The genes are TRBV5-1 and TRBJ2-3; 9 bases match TRBD2. The CDR3 spans 16 residues. J gave up 6 bases and V 3 bases, and 11 bases lay outside the gene matches. In germline, CDR1 is SGHRS, CDR2 YFSETQ. CDR3 sequence: CASSSLAGTSGDTQYF. The CDR3 DNA reads as TGCGCCAGCAGCTCCCTAGCGGGGACAAGCGGGGATACGCAGTATTTT.

This rearrangement joins TRBV10-3 to TRBJ1-4; TRBD1 aligns across 9 bases. CDR3 length equals 13 residues. The trim removed 10 bases at V and 11 bases at J, leaving 11 bases unmatched. Germline loops: CDR1 ENHRY, CDR2 SYGVKD. The CDR3 DNA follows: TGTGCCACCTCGGGACAGGGTGGGAATAAACTGTTTTTT. Encoded protein: CATSGQGGNKLFF.

This rearrangement joins TRBV15 to TRBJ1-1, with a tentative D call TRBD1 (5 bases). The CDR3 contains 12 residues. Trimming took off 5 bases at V and 6 bases at J, with 10 bases between the two ends. Looked up from germline, CDR1 is LNHNV and CDR2 is YYDKDF (reference sequence). CDR3 sequence: CATSRGVAEAFF. CDR3 DNA: TGTGCCACCAGCCGGGGGGTCGCTGAAGCTTTCTTT.

This chain uses TRBV5-6 with TRBJ2-5; 8 bases agree with TRBD1. After removal of 4 bases from V and 5 bases from J, the junction contained 4 bases not matched to a gene. Germline values: CDR1 SGHDT, CDR2 YYEEEE. The CDR3 contains 13 residues. The CDR3 protein is CASSPDRDETQYF. The CDR3 DNA is TGTGCCAGCAGCCCGGACAGGGACGAGACCCAGTACTTC.